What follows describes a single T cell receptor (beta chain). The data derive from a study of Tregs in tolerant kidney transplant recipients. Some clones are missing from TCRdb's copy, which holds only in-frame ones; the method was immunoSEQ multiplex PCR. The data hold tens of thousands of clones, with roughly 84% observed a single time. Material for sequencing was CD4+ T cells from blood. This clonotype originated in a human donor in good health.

CDR3 in DNA: TGTGCCAGCAGCTTTCCTCGGCGGGGCTCCGGTGGGGTTTACGAGCAGTACTTC. As protein: CASSFPRRGSGGVYEQYF. The chain recombines TRBV7-2 with TRBJ2-7, with D possibly matching TRBD2 (6 bases). The CDR3 is 18 residues long. The germline V gene has CDR1 SGHTA and CDR2 FQGNSA. The V end lost 3 bases, the J end lost 4 bases, and 25 bases lay between the germline ends.